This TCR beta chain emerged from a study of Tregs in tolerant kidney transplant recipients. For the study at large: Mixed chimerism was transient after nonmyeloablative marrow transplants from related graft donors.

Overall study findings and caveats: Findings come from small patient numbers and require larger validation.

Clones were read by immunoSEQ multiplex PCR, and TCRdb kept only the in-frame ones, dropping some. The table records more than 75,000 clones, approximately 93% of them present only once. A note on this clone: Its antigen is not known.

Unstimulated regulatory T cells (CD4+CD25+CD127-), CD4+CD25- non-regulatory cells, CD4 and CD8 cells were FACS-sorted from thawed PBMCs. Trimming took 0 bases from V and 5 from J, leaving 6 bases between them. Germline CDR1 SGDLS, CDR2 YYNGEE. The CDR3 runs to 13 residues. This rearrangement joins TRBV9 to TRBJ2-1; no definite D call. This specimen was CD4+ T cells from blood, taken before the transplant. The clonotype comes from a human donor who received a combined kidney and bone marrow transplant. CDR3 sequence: CASSVATNNEQFF. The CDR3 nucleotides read TGTGCCAGCAGCGTAGCTACCAACAATGAGCAGTTCTTC.